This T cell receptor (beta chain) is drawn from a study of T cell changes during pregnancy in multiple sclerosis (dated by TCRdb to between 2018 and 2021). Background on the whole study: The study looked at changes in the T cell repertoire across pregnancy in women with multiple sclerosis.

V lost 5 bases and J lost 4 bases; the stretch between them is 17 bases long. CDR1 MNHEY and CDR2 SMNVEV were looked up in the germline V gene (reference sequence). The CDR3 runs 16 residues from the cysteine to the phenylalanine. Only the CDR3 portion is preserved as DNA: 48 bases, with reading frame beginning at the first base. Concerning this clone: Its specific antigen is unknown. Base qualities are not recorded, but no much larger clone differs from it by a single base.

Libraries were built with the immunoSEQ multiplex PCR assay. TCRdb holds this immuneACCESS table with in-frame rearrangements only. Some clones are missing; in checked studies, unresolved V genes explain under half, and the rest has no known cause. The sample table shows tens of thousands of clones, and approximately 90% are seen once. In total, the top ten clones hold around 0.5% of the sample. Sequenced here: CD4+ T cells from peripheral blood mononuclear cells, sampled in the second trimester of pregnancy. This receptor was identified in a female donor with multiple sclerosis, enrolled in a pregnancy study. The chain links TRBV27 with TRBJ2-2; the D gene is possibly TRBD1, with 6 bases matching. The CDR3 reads CASSPLRGMSTGELFF. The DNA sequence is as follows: TGTGCCAGCAGTCCCCTGAGGGGGATGAGCACCGGGGAGCTGTTTTTT.